This T cell receptor (beta chain) is drawn from a study of cytomegalovirus exposure and HLA in healthy donors. PCR involved 60 Vbeta and 13 Jbeta primers. Study processing details: A later analysis tallied roughly 77 million unique TCR beta chains, some 12 million of them shared. The repertoire was sequenced with immunoSEQ multiplex PCR; TCRdb's copy has only in-frame clones and lacks some. V and J calls and clone size are as listed in that table; D and trimming were resolved from the DNA. Found here are around 150,000 clones, approximately 80% of them singletons; the top ten hold over 1.1%. The germline V and J ends were trimmed by 6 bases and 0 bases, with 12 bases remaining between them. The CDR3 runs to 15 residues. Germline CDR1 and CDR2: SGHTA and FQGNSA. To note about this clone: Its cognate antigen is unknown.

Study findings and constraints: A classifier reportedly called cytomegalovirus status with high sensitivity and specificity.

The sequenced sample was PBMCs. The V and J genes are TRBV7-2 and TRBJ2-1; D not resolved. This TCR was sampled from a male donor in good health and CMV-seronegative. Written as DNA, the CDR3 is TGTGCCAGCAGTTTTGACTTGAGCTCCTACAATGAGCAGTTCTTC. Protein sequence: CASSFDLSSYNEQFF.